These T cell receptor beta chains were read from a single sample in a study of T-cell reconstitution after alpha-beta-depleted transplantation in children. TCRdb processed the PCR reads anew with MiXCR; each CDR3 protein has one entry. The data hold 550,000 to 600,000 distinct CDR3 sequences, with roughly 23% observed a single time. The input for sequencing was PBMCs, mostly from graft donor cells, taken 360 days after TCRalphabeta/CD19-depleted stem cell transplant. The receptor source for this set is a boy in the first two years of life who had a stem cell transplant for acute myeloid leukemia, so the T cells may come from the graft donor. Each CDR3 is given with its conserved first and last residue. Each record gives: V gene, CDR3 protein.

v_gene: TRBV10-3
CDR3aa: CAIQGAPGTRYNEQFF

v_gene: TRBV20-1
CDR3aa: CSAPSSGTRADTQYF

v_gene: TRBV12-3/TRBV12-4
CDR3aa: CASRPGAQGMNTEAFF

v_gene: TRBV7-3
CDR3aa: CASSLKAGGYRETGELFF

v_gene: TRBV12-3/TRBV12-4
CDR3aa: CASSSLSSGGYNEQFF

v_gene: TRBV20-1
CDR3aa: CSASGQGYQPQHF

v_gene: TRBV12-3/TRBV12-4
CDR3aa: CASSALDGKRETQYF

v_gene: TRBV5-1
CDR3aa: CASSSTRSTNTGELFF

v_gene: TRBV20-1
CDR3aa: CSASPTDGYEQYF

v_gene: TRBV7-9
CDR3aa: CASSSGFANTGELFF

v_gene: TRBV12-3/TRBV12-4
CDR3aa: CASSLEQAYEQYF

v_gene: TRBV12-3/TRBV12-4
CDR3aa: CASSLSGESNYGYTF

v_gene: TRBV20-1
CDR3aa: CSARAGTDTQYF